The 6 T cell receptor beta chains below all came from one sample that was sequenced in a study of blood T cell repertoires in COVID-19. The data were produced by immunoSEQ multiplex PCR, yet TCRdb's version contains in-frame clones alone and is incomplete. Among about 240,000 clones, approximately 85% were seen once, and the ten largest hold 0.65% to 0.95%. The sequencing input was peripheral blood. All receptors derive from a woman aged 25 to 39 with acute or convalescent COVID-19.

The rearrangement uses TRBV12-3 or TRBV12-4 and TRBJ2-1; TRBD2 might be the D (6 bases). Trimming pared 6 bases from V and 8 bases from J, leaving 14 bases between. This CDR3 region has 13 residues. The CDR3 region has the DNA TGTGCCAGCAGCCCCCTAGCGCAACATGAGCAGTTCTTC. This translates into CASSPLAQHEQFF.

CDR3 DNA sequence: TGTGCCAGCAGCCCTGACAGGTCGCGCACCGGGGAGCTGTTTTTT. This codes for CASSPDRSRTGELFF. The chain carries TRBV7-2 and TRBJ2-2; a possible D gene is TRBD1 (6 bases). Trimming left V 5 bases short and J 4 bases short, with 14 bases between. The CDR3 runs 15 residues. The germline V gene encodes CDR1 SGHTA and CDR2 FQGNSA. The full variable domain, in which reference TRBV7-2 and TRBJ2-2 provide the parts outside the CDR3, is GAGVSQSPSNKVTEKGKDVELRCDPISGHTALYWYRQSLGQGLEFLIYFQGNSAPDKSGLPSDRFSAERTGGSVSTLTIQRTQQEDSAVYLCASSPDRSRTGELFFGEGSRLTVL.

The sample holds one count of this clone. The rearrangement uses TRBV6-2 or TRBV6-3 and TRBJ2-4; weak D call: TRBD1 (7 bases). V was shortened by 2 bases and J by 4 bases, with 15 bases between the two germline ends. The CDR3 consists of 16 residues. Germline V gene data show CDR1 as MNHEY and CDR2 as SVGEGT. Here the CDR3 reads CASSYRRGTAKNIQYF. DNA for the CDR3: TGTGCCAGCAGTTACCGCCGCGGGACAGCAAAAAACATTCAGTACTTC.

The rearrangement uses TRBV24-1 and TRBJ2-1; a possible D gene is TRBD1 (5 bases). The germline V gene encodes CDR1 KGHDR and CDR2 SFDVKD. CDR3 length equals 18 residues. Trimming removed 1 base at V and 0 bases at J, with 15 bases between. The CDR3 loop reads CATSDLPTDFSSYNEQFF. The DNA for the CDR3 is TGTGCCACCAGTGATTTACCGACAGATTTCAGCTCCTACAATGAGCAGTTCTTC.

The chain has TRBV14 and TRBJ2-1, with a weak D call TRBD2 (6 bases). The CDR3 extends over 20 amino acids. Germline V gene data show CDR1 as SGHDN and CDR2 as FVKESK. The V end lost 4 bases, the J end lost 4 bases, and 29 bases lay between the germline ends. CDR3 protein: CASSPLQVRRERQKYNEQFF. The DNA of the CDR3 is TGTGCCAGCAGCCCCCTACAGGTAAGGAGGGAGCGGCAAAAATACAATGAGCAGTTCTTC.

The chain is built from TRBV19 and TRBJ1-1; 7 bases align to TRBD1. The length of the CDR3 is 15 residues. The germline V gene has CDR1 LNHDA and CDR2 SQIVND (reference sequence). The J segment lost 4 bases and the V segment lost 3 bases, leaving 8 bases of the junction unmatched. CDR3 sequence: CASSIWDSRGTEAFF. CDR3 DNA: TGTGCCAGTAGTATTTGGGACAGCCGGGGCACTGAAGCTTTCTTT.